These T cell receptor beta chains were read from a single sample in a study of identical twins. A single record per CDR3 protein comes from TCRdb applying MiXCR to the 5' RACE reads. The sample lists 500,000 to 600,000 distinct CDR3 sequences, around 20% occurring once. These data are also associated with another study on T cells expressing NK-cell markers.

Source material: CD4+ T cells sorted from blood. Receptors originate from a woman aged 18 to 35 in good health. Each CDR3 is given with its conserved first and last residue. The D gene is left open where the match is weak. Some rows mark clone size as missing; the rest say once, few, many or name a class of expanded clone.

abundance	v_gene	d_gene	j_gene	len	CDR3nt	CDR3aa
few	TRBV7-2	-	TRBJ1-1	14	TGTGCCAGCAGCTTAGGCATCCTTGGGACTGAAGCTTTCTTT	CASSLGILGTEAFF
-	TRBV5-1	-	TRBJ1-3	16	TGCGCCAGCAGCTTGGTACCCAGTCAGGCTGGAAACACCATATATTTT	CASSLVPSQAGNTIYF
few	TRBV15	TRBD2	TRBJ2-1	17	TGTGCCACCTCGGCGGGAGGGGTAGGCCTCTCCTACAATGAGCAGTTCTTC	CATSAGGVGLSYNEQFF
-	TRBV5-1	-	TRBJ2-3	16	TGCGCCAGCAGCTTGGATATCCGGGGGAGCACAGATACGCAGTATTTT	CASSLDIRGSTDTQYF
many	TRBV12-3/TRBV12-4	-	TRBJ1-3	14	TGTGCCAGCAGTTTTAGTGACCTCGGAAACACCATATATTTT	CASSFSDLGNTIYF
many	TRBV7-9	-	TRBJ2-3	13	TGTGCCAGCAGCTCCGAGAACACAGATACGCAGTATTTT	CASSSENTDTQYF
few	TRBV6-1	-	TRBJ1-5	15	TGTGCCAGCAGTCAACGACAGGTTAGAAATCAGCCCCAGCATTTT	CASSQRQVRNQPQHF
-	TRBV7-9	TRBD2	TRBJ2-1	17	TGTGCCAGCAGCTTCCCGACTAGCGGGGGCCTCTACAATGAGCAGTTCTTC	CASSFPTSGGLYNEQFF
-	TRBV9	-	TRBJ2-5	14	TGTGCCAGCAGCGTATCCAGCGGGCAAGAGACCCAGTACTTC	CASSVSSGQETQYF
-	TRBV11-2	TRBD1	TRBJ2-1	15	TGTGCCAGCGGAGCTTCAGGGGGCACCTACAATGAGCAGTTCTTC	CASGASGGTYNEQFF
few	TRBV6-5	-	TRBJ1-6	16	TGTGCCAGCAGTTATCGGGGCCCCCATTATAATTCACCCCTCCACTTT	CASSYRGPHYNSPLHF
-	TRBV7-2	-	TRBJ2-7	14	TGTGCCAGCAGCCCAAGGGGCTCCCTCTACGAGCAGTACTTC	CASSPRGSLYEQYF
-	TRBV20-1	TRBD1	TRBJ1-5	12	TGCAGTGTTGTGCACAGGGGAAGGGACCAGCATTTT	CSVVHRGRDQHF
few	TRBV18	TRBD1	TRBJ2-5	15	TGTGCCAGCTCACCGATAGGGGGCCGGTCGGAGACCCAGTACTTC	CASSPIGGRSETQYF
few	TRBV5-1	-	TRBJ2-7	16	TGCGCCAGCAGCTTGGGCCGATCTCTGGAGGGCTACGAGCAGTACTTC	CASSLGRSLEGYEQYF
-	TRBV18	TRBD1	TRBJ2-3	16	TGTGCCAGCTCACGCCGTACAGGGGCGGTGACAGATACGCAGTATTTT	CASSRRTGAVTDTQYF
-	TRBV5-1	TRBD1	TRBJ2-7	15	TGCGCCAGCAGTCCGACCCTGGGACAGGGTTACGAGCAGTACTTC	CASSPTLGQGYEQYF
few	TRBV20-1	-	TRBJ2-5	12	TGCAGTGCTAGTCTCAGATGGGGGACCCAGTACTTC	CSASLRWGTQYF
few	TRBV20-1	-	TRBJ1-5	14	TGCAGTGCTACCCTTGGGCGGGGTTATCAGCCCCAGCATTTT	CSATLGRGYQPQHF
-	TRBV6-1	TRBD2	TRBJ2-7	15	TGTGCCAGCAGTAAGCAACTAGCGGTCTCCTACGAGCAGTACTTC	CASSKQLAVSYEQYF
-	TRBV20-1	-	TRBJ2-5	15	TGCAGTGCTAGAGATCACCGGGGGGCCCAAGAGACCCAGTACTTC	CSARDHRGAQETQYF
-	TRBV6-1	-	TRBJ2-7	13	TGTGCCAGCAGAGGGGTCTACGTCGGCGAGCAGTACTTC	CASRGVYVGEQYF
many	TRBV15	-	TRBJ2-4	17	TGTGCCACCAGCAGAGATCTTGGGATTGCAGCCAAAAACATTCAGTACTTC	CATSRDLGIAAKNIQYF
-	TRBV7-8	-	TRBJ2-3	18	TGTGCCAGCAGCTTACGACAGGTCACTGCGCCTAGCACAGATACGCAGTATTTT	CASSLRQVTAPSTDTQYF
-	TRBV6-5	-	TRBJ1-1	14	TGTGCCAGCAGTTACTTCAGTGTAGGCACTGAAGCTTTCTTT	CASSYFSVGTEAFF
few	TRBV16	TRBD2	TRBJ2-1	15	TGTGCCAGCACCATCCGACTAGCCGCGCCTAATGAGCAGTTCTTC	CASTIRLAAPNEQFF
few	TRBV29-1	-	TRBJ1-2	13	TGCAGCGTTATCGCTGGTCTGGGGTATGGCTACACCTTC	CSVIAGLGYGYTF
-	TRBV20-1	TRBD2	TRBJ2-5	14	TGCAGTGCTAGGGGTAGCGGGGGCGCAGAGACCCAGTACTTC	CSARGSGGAETQYF
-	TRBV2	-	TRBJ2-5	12	TGTGCCAGCAGTGTTCGGGGTGAGACCCAGTACTTC	CASSVRGETQYF
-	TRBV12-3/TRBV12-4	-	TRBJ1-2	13	TGTGCCAGCACCGAACAGGGTGTAGATGGCTACACCTTC	CASTEQGVDGYTF
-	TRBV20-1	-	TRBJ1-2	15	TGCAGTGCTAGAGCTCAGTTCCAGGGCAACTATGGCTACACCTTC	CSARAQFQGNYGYTF
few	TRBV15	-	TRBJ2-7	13	TGTGCCACCAGCAGAGATTACAGCAACGAGCAGTACTTC	CATSRDYSNEQYF
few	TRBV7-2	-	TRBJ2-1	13	TGTGCCAGCAGCTTAGCGATACCCCGTGAGCAGTTCTTC	CASSLAIPREQFF
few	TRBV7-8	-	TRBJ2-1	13	TGTGCCACCCGTGCTAGCCCTAATAATGAGCAGTTCTTC	CATRASPNNEQFF
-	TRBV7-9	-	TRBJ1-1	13	TGTGCCAGCAGCATCAGGCCGGAAACTGAAGCTTTCTTT	CASSIRPETEAFF
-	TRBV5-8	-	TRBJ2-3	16	TGTGCCAGCAGCTCCGGACTTGACAGAAGAGTGGATACGCAGTATTTT	CASSSGLDRRVDTQYF
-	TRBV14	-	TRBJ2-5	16	TGTGCCAGCAGCCAGGGCCTAGCTGTAATGCAAGAGACCCAGTACTTC	CASSQGLAVMQETQYF
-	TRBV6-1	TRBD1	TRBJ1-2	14	TGTGCCAGCAGAACGACAGGGGGGATATCTGGCTACACCTTC	CASRTTGGISGYTF
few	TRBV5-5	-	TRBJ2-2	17	TGTGCCAGCAGCTTGGGAGGGGGGACGGAGAACACCGGGGAGCTGTTTTTT	CASSLGGGTENTGELFF
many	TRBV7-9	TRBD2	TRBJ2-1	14	TGTGCCAGCAGCCTCGGACTAGCAATTGATGAGCAGTTCTTC	CASSLGLAIDEQFF
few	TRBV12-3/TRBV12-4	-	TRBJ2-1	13	TGTGCCAGCAGTTTTCCCCCCGGGGGCGAGCAGTTCTTC	CASSFPPGGEQFF
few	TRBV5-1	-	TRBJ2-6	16	TGCGCCAGCAGCTTGGAAGCAGGGTCGGGGGCCAACGTCCTGACTTTC	CASSLEAGSGANVLTF
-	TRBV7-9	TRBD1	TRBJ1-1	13	TGTGCCAGCAGTCCAGGGGGAAGGAACCCAGCTTTCTTT	CASSPGGRNPAFF
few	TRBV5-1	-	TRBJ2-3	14	TGCGCCAGCATCCCCGAATTTAGCACAGATACGCAGTATTTT	CASIPEFSTDTQYF
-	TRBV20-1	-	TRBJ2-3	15	TGCAGTGCTAGAGATTTCGCAGGGAGCACAGATACGCAGTATTTT	CSARDFAGSTDTQYF
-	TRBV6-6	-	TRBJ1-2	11	TGTGCCAGCAGTTACGACTATGGCTACACCTTC	CASSYDYGYTF
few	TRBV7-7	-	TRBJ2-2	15	TGTGCCAGCAGTCCCGGGTCCGTCGCCACCGGGGAGCTGTTTTTT	CASSPGSVATGELFF
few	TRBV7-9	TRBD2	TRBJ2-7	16	TGTGCCAGCAGCTTACCGACTAGCGGGGATCTCTACGAGCAGTACTTC	CASSLPTSGDLYEQYF